Below are 26 T cell receptor beta chains sequenced from a single sample in a study of patients and donors after allogeneic stem cell transplantation. In TCRdb, the RT-PCR reads were re-called with MiXCR into one record per CDR3 protein. The sample carries 150,000 to 200,000 distinct CDR3 sequences, about a quarter recorded once. Sequencing input: blood, either unsorted or a sorted T cell fraction (not recorded which). Receptors originate from a human donor who was either an allogeneic HSCT recipient or a stem cell or donor lymphocyte infusion donor (not recorded which). It is not recorded whose cells these are; they may come from a transplant donor.

The chain uses TRBV5-1 and TRBJ2-2, with D unclear. Germline V gene sequence: CDR1 SGHRS, CDR2 YFSETQ. CDR3 length: 13 amino acids. The germline V and J ends were trimmed by 1 base and 7 bases, with 8 bases remaining between them. Here the CDR3 DNA reads TGCGCCAGCAGCTTGCCGGCCCTCGGGGAGCTGTTTTTT. This sequence encodes CASSLPALGELFF.

Many counts were recorded for this clonotype. The chain has TRBV10-3 and TRBJ1-1; 7 bases agree with TRBD1. The J segment lost 0 bases and the V segment lost 2 bases, leaving 9 bases of the junction unmatched. Looked up from germline, CDR1 is ENHRY and CDR2 is SYGVKD. This CDR3 spans 17 amino acids. This chain's CDR3 is CAISEGQVNYMNTEAFF. Written as DNA, the CDR3 is TGTGCCATCAGTGAGGGACAGGTGAATTACATGAACACTGAAGCTTTCTTT.

This clonotype was observed at least ten times. V gene TRBV18 combines with J gene TRBJ1-2, with TRBD1 identical over 7 bases. V shed 3 bases and J 0 bases; nucleotides not matched to a gene: 4. This CDR3 comprises 15 residues. Germline V lookup: CDR1 KGHSH, CDR2 LQKENI. CDR3: CASSPGQVTNYGYTF. CDR3 nucleotide sequence: TGTGCCAGCTCACCCGGACAGGTTACTAACTATGGCTACACCTTC.

V gene TRBV20-1 combines with J gene TRBJ2-7, with TRBD2 matching over 7 bases. Germline-derived CDR1 and CDR2 are DFQATT and SNEGSKA (reference sequence). J lost 3 bases, V lost 0 bases, and 5 bases had no gene match. The CDR3 totals 14 residues. The CDR3, as DNA: TGCAGTGCTAGAGACGCGGGACTAAACTACGAGCAGTACTTC. Translating it yields CSARDAGLNYEQYF.

This chain connects TRBV4-1 to TRBJ2-5; a possible D gene is TRBD1 (6 bases). V lost 4 bases and J lost 7, with 25 bases in between. CDR1 is MGHRA and CDR2 is YSYEKL in the germline V gene. CDR3 length: 17 amino acids. CDR3 in amino acids: CASSRLMTGDSRWTQYF. CDR3 sequence (DNA): TGCGCCAGCAGCCGCCTAATGACAGGAGACTCCCGATGGACCCAGTACTTC.

This clonotype was counted many times. The genes are TRBV25-1 and TRBJ1-6; 11 bases are a match to TRBD1. Germline lookup yields CDR1 MGHDK and CDR2 SYGVNS. This CDR3 spans 16 amino acids. The ends lost 6 bases at V and 5 bases at J; junction bases unmatched: 6. The CDR3 DNA follows: TGTGCCAGCAGGGGACAGGGGGTTATGGATAATTCACCCCTCCACTTT. Encoded protein: CASRGQGVMDNSPLHF.

This clonotype has more than one count but fewer than ten. The chain links TRBV4-3 to TRBJ2-3; D is ambiguous. Between the trimmed V and J ends, which lost 0 bases and 11 bases, there was a span of 9 bases. The CDR3 loop spans 12 amino acids. Per germline, CDR1 LGHNA and CDR2 YSLEER. The CDR3 sequence: CASSQDGTGQYF. CDR3 in DNA: TGCGCCAGCAGCCAAGATGGTACGGGGCAGTATTTT.

This clonotype was detected only a few times. This chain links TRBV20-1 with TRBJ1-1; 10 nucleotides agree with TRBD1. Germline V gene data show CDR1 as DFQATT and CDR2 as SNEGSKA (reference sequence). Trimming removed 1 base from V and 3 bases from J; junction bases left unmatched: 2. This CDR3 region has 14 residues. This chain's CDR3 is CSARAGTGDTEAFF. CDR3 DNA: TGCAGTGCTAGAGCCGGGACAGGGGACACTGAAGCTTTCTTT.

The chain joins TRBV6-6 to TRBJ2-2; D unresolved. Trimming cost V 0 bases and J 1 base, with 12 bases left between them. The CDR3 totals 17 residues. Germline lookup yields CDR1 MNHNY and CDR2 SVGAGI (reference sequence). The CDR3 nucleotides are TGTGCCAGCAGTTACTCGCCCGACCACAGGAACACCGGGGAGCTGTTTTTT. Encoded protein: CASSYSPDHRNTGELFF.

The chain uses TRBV4-2 and TRBJ2-5; D may correspond to TRBD1 or TRBD2 (5 bases each). Trimming left V 2 bases short and J 4 bases short, with 17 bases between. There are 16 residues in the CDR3. Germline values: CDR1 LGHNA, CDR2 YNFKEQ. The CDR3, as DNA: TGTGCCAGCAGCCAACTCGACGGGGCCTACGGAGAGACCCAGTACTTC. Translated: CASSQLDGAYGETQYF.

The chain uses TRBV10-3 and TRBJ1-3; unclear D gene. Germline V gene lookup returns CDR1 ENHRY and CDR2 SYGVKD. V was clipped by 2 bases and J by 4 bases, with 15 bases between them. The CDR3 is made up of 16 amino acids. CDR3 residues: CAISEAEPTSGNTIYF. In nucleotides, the CDR3 is TGTGCCATCAGTGAGGCGGAACCTACCTCCGGAAACACCATATATTTT.

This clonotype was picked up a small number of times. This sequence joins TRBV4-2 and TRBJ2-7; 7 bases line up with TRBD2. CDR1 is LGHNA and CDR2 is YNFKEQ in the germline V gene. This CDR3 has 14 residues. The junction had 3 bases not matched to a gene; V was cut back by 0 bases and J by 4 bases. Here the CDR3 reads CASSQDGLVYEQYF. The CDR3, as DNA: TGTGCCAGCAGCCAAGACGGACTAGTTTACGAGCAGTACTTC.

This clonotype was recorded a few times. The V and J genes are TRBV18 and TRBJ2-7; possible D gene TRBD2, 5 bases. V lost 1 base and J lost 1, with 8 bases in between. CDR3 size: 14 residues. Germline V gene sequence: CDR1 KGHSH, CDR2 LQKENI. The CDR3 region has the DNA TGTGCCAGCTCACCACTGAGGGCTTCCTACGAGCAGTACTTC. Encoded protein: CASSPLRASYEQYF.

This clonotype was recorded at least ten times. The chain is built from TRBV4-3 and TRBJ1-4; 9 nucleotides align to TRBD1. Germline V gene lookup returns CDR1 LGHNA and CDR2 YSLEER. The CDR3 has 15 residues. V lost 4 bases to trimming and J lost 8 bases; unmatched junction nucleotides: 8. The CDR3 loop reads CASSPRTGVDEKLFF. CDR3 DNA: TGCGCCAGCAGCCCCCGGACAGGGGTTGACGAAAAACTGTTTTTT.

The gene calls are TRBV7-2 and TRBJ2-1; D gene uncertain. Germline V gene data show CDR1 as SGHTA and CDR2 as FQGNSA. The CDR3 is 14 amino acids. Trimming stripped 8 bases from V and 3 bases from J, with 14 bases between. CDR3 DNA: TGTGCCAGCCCTACGGGCAGTATCTACAATGAGCAGTTCTTC. As protein: CASPTGSIYNEQFF.

This clonotype was detected many times. The chain has TRBV10-3 and TRBJ1-3; TRBD1 might be the D (5 bases). The germline CDR1 and CDR2 sequences are ENHRY and SYGVKD. This CDR3 has 14 amino acids. The V gene lost 8 bases and the J gene lost 2 bases, with 13 bases spanning the gap. DNA for the CDR3: TGTGCCATCGGAATGGGGCCAGCTGGAAACACCATATATTTT. It codes for CAIGMGPAGNTIYF.

This clonotype occurred a few times. This chain connects TRBV12-3 or TRBV12-4 to TRBJ2-3; no firm D call. The CDR3 covers 15 residues. Between the trimmed V and J ends, which lost 3 bases and 2 bases, there was a span of 12 bases. CDR3 bases: TGTGCCAGCAGTTTGACGCACGATCCCACAGATACGCAGTATTTT. It is translated as CASSLTHDPTDTQYF.

Written as DNA, the CDR3 is TGTGCCAGCAGCCCCCCTTTCGACAGGGTCCTTAGCGGGGAGCTGTTTTTT. Protein sequence: CASSPPFDRVLSGELFF. This rearrangement joins TRBV11-3 to TRBJ2-2, with 7 bases identical to TRBD1. V dropped 5 bases and J dropped 7; count of bases not matched to a gene: 16. CDR1 and CDR2 from the germline V gene are SGHNT and YENEEA. The length of the CDR3 is 17 residues.

A remark on this clonotype: One base away lies a much larger clone, so this may be a sequencing read error. V is TRBV10-3 and J is TRBJ1-1; tentatively, D is TRBD1 (6 bases). Germline V gene lookup returns CDR1 ENHRY and CDR2 SYGVKD. The CDR3 sequence is 15 residues long. The chain's CDR3 is CAISGGGGVGGETFF. CDR3 in DNA: TGTGCCATCAGTGGAGGGGGAGGGGTAGGCGGTGAAACTTTCTTT.

This clonotype has a handful of counts. The V call is TRBV20-1, the J call TRBJ1-1; 8 nucleotides agree with TRBD1. The CDR3 has 15 residues. After removal of 2 bases from V and 2 bases from J, the junction contained 7 bases not matched to a gene. The germline gives CDR1 DFQATT, CDR2 SNEGSKA (reference sequence). CDR3 residues: CSARRTGSLNTEAFF. CDR3 nucleotides: TGCAGTGCTAGAAGGACAGGGTCCCTAAACACTGAAGCTTTCTTT.

The chain combines TRBV15 with TRBJ1-4, with D tentatively TRBD1 (5 bases). CDR3 length equals 16 residues. Germline loops: CDR1 LNHNV, CDR2 YYDKDF (reference sequence). The V end was cut by 2 bases, the J end by 3 bases, with 13 bases between. The CDR3 DNA sequence: TGTGCCACCAGCAGACCTCTCGGGGGTGCTAATGAAAAACTGTTTTTT. Amino acid sequence: CATSRPLGGANEKLFF.

This clonotype was seen a few times. The chain links TRBV18 to TRBJ1-2; D is uncertain. The CDR3 spans 11 residues. V lost 6 bases to trimming and J lost 6 bases, with 8 bases between them. CDR1 KGHSH and CDR2 LQKENI come from the germline V gene. CDR3 in amino acids: CASSNRNGYTF. In DNA form, the CDR3 reads TGTGCCAGCTCGAATCGGAATGGCTACACCTTC.

This rearrangement joins TRBV20-1 to TRBJ2-2; D is undetermined. CDR3 length: 13 residues. From germline, CDR1 is DFQATT and CDR2 SNEGSKA (reference sequence). V lost 6 bases, J lost 6 bases, and 14 bases lay in between. In DNA, the CDR3 is TGCAGTGCCCCCGGCCTGGGTGCCGGGGAGCTGTTTTTT. It yields the protein CSAPGLGAGELFF.

This clonotype has more than one count but fewer than ten. This chain connects TRBV5-1 to TRBJ2-7; tentative D call: TRBD1 (6 bases). V was trimmed by 1 base and J by 5 bases, leaving 10 bases between them. The length of the CDR3 is 13 residues. CDR1 is SGHRS, CDR2 YFSETQ, per germline. DNA of the CDR3: TGCGCCAGCAGCTTGCTGGACAGAAACGAGCAGTACTTC. This codes for CASSLLDRNEQYF. Drawing the rest from reference TRBV5-1 and TRBJ2-7, the complete variable domain is KAGVTQTPRYLIKTRGQQVTLSCSPISGHRSVSWYQQTPGQGLQFLFEYFSETQRNKGNFPGRFSGRQFSNSRSEMNVSTLELGDSALYLCASSLLDRNEQYFGPGTRLTVT.

V and J are TRBV6-1 and TRBJ2-5, with 7 nucleotides matching TRBD1. There are 13 residues in the CDR3. CDR1 and CDR2 from the germline V gene are MNHNS and SASEGT. V lost 4 bases to trimming and J lost 4 bases; unmatched junction nucleotides: 3. The CDR3 DNA reads TGTGCCAGCAGTGTCCGGGACAGAGAGACCCAGTACTTC. Amino acid sequence: CASSVRDRETQYF.

This clonotype was counted only a few times. This chain joins TRBV18 and TRBJ2-7, with D perhaps matching TRBD2 (6 bases). This CDR3 comprises 16 residues. V gave up 3 bases and J gave up 2 bases, with 17 bases separating them. The germline V gene has CDR1 KGHSH and CDR2 LQKENI. The CDR3 coding sequence is TGTGCCAGCTCACCCTTTGGGGAAAGGAGGGCCTACGAGCAGTACTTC. As protein: CASSPFGERRAYEQYF.